This TCR beta chain is drawn from a study of cytomegalovirus exposure and HLA in healthy donors. General observations from the study: Sequencing depth across donors, presence/absence analyses assumed, was roughly uniform. In vitro experiments confirmed that a few CMV-associated chains were specific for CMV antigens. Cytomegalovirus status was reportedly diagnosed by the classifier with high sensitivity and specificity.

As concerns this clone: Its antigen is undetermined.

The CDR3 loop spans 15 amino acids. Looked up from germline, CDR1 is SGDLS and CDR2 is YYNGEE. Deletions cut 3 bases from V and 6 bases from J, with 16 bases between. 60 Vbeta and 13 Jbeta primers were used in PCR. Assay: immunoSEQ multiplex PCR; the TCRdb copy retains only in-frame clones and omits some. Of 140,000 to 150,000 clones detected, approximately 80% appear once; the ten largest clones hold around 4.3%. Sequencing used PBMCs. V and J are TRBV9 and TRBJ1-5, with D tentatively TRBD1 (6 bases). This clonotype was sampled from a man in his forties in good health and CMV-seronegative. Here the CDR3 reads CASSAQGGSGQPQHF. The CDR3 region has the DNA TGTGCCAGCAGCGCCCAAGGGGGAAGCGGTCAGCCCCAGCATTTT.